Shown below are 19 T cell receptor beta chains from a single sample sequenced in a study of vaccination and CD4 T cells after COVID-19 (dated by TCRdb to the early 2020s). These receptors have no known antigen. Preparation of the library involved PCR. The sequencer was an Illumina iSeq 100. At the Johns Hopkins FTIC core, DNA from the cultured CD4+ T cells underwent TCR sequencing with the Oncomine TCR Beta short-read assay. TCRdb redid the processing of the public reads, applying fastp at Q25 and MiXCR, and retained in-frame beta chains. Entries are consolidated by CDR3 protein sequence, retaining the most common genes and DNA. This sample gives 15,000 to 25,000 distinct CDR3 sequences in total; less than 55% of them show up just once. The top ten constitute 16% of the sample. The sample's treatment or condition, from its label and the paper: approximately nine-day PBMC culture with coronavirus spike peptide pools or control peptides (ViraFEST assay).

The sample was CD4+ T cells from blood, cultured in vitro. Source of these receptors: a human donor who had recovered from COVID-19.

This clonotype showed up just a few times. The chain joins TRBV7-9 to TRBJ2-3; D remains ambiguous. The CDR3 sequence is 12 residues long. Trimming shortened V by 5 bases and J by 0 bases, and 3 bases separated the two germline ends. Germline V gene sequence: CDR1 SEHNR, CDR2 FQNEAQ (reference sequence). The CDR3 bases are TGTGCCAGCAGCAGAAGCACAGATACGCAGTATTTT. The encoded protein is CASSRSTDTQYF.

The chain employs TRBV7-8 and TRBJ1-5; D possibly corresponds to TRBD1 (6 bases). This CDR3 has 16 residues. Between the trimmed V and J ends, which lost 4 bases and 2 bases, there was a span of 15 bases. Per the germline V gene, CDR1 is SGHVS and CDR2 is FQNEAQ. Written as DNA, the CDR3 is TGTGCCAGCAGCTCCCCAGGTGGACAGCGCAATCAGCCCCAGCATTTT. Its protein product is CASSSPGGQRNQPQHF.

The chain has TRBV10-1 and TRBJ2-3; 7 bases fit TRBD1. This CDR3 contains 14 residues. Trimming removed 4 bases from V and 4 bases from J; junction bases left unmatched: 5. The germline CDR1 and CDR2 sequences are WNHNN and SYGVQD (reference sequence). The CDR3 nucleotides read TGCGCCAGCAGTGGCCGACAGGGAGCAGATACGCAGTATTTT. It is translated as CASSGRQGADTQYF.

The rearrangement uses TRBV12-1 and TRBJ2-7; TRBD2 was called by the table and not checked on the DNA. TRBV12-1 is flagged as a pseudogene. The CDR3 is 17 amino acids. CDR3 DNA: TGTGCCAGCAGCTTTGTTCGGAGCGGGAGGAGGCACTACGAGCAGTACTTC. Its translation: CASSFVRSGRRHYEQYF.

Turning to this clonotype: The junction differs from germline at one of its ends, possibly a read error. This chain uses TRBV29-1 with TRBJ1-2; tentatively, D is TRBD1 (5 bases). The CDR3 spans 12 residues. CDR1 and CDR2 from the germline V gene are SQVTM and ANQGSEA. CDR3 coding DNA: TGCAGCGTTGTTGTGAAAGGGACCTCGTCTAATTTC. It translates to CSVVVKGTSSNF.

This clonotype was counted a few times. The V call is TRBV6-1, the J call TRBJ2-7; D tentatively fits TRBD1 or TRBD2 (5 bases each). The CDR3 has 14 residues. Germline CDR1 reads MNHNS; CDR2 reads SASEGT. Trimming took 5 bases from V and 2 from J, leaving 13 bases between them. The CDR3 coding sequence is TGTGCCAGCAGTCAGGGCGGGTCAACCTACGAGCAGTACTTC. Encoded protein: CASSQGGSTYEQYF.

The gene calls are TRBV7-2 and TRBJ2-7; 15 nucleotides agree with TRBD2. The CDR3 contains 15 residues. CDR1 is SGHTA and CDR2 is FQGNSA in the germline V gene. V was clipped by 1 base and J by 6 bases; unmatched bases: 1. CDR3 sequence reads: CASSLVGLAGGEQYF. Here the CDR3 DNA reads TGTGCCAGCAGCTTAGTGGGACTAGCGGGAGGCGAGCAGTACTTC.

The CDR3: CASSEAKVWQPQHF. In DNA form, the CDR3 reads TGTGCCAGCAGTGAAGCGAAGGTCTGGCAGCCCCAGCATTTT. The chain carries TRBV6-1 and TRBJ1-5; D is unresolved. The V end was cut by 0 bases, the J end by 7 bases, with 10 bases between. Germline CDR1 is MNHNS and CDR2 is SASEGT. The CDR3 extends over 14 amino acids.

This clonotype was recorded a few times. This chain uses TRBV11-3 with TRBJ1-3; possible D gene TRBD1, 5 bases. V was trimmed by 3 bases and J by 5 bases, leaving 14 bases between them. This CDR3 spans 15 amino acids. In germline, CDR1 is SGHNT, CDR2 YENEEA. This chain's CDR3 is CASSLAGTLRNTIYF. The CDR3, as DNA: TGTGCCAGCAGCTTGGCAGGGACGCTTAGAAACACCATATATTTT.

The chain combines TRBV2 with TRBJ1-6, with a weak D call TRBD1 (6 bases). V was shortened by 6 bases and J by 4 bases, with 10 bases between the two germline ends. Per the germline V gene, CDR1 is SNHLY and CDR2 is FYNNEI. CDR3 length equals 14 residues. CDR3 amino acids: CASRGTLYNSPLHF. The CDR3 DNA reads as TGTGCCAGCAGAGGGACACTTTATAATTCACCCCTCCACTTT. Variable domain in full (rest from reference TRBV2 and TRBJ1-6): EPEVTQTPSHQVTQMGQEVILRCVPISNHLYFYWYRQILGQKVEFLVSFYNNEISEKSEIFDDQFSVERPDGSNFTLKIRSTKLEDSAMYFCASRGTLYNSPLHFGNGTRLTVT.

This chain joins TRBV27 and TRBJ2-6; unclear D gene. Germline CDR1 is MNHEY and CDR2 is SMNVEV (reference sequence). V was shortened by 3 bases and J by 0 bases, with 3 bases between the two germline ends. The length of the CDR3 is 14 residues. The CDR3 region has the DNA TGTGCCAGCAGTTTCAACTCTGGGGCCAACGTCCTGACTTTC. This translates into CASSFNSGANVLTF.

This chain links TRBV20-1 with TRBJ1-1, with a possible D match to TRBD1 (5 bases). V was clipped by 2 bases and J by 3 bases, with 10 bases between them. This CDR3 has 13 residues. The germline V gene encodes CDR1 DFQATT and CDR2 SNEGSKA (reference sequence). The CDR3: CSARQSGYTEAFF. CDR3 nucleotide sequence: TGCAGTGCTAGACAGTCAGGGTACACTGAAGCTTTCTTT.

CDR3 bases: TGTGCCAGCAGCCCCATAGAGGTAGCGGGATACAATGAGCAGTTCTTC. Its protein is CASSPIEVAGYNEQFF. The chain recombines TRBV7-9 with TRBJ2-1; 8 nucleotides align to TRBD2. V lost 5 bases and J lost 4; bases outside the gene matches: 10. Germline V gives CDR1 SEHNR, CDR2 FQNEAQ (reference sequence). There are 16 residues in the CDR3.

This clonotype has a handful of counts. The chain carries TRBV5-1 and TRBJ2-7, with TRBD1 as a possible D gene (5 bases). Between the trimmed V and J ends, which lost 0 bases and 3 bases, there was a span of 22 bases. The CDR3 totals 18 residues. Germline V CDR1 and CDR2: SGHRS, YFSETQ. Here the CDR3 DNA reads TGCGCCAGCAGCTTGGCTGTTCAGGACCGTCCAGGGCGCTACGAGCAGTACTTC. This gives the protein CASSLAVQDRPGRYEQYF.

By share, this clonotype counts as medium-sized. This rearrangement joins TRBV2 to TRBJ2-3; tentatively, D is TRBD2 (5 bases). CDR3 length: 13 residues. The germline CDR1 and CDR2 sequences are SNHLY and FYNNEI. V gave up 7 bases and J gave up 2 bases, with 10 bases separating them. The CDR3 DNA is TGTGCCAGCAATAGCGTTTTCACAGATACGCAGTATTTT. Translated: CASNSVFTDTQYF.

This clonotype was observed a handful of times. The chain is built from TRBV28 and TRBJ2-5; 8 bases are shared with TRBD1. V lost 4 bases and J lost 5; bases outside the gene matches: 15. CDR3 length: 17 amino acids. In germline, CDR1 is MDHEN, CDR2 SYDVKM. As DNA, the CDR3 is TGTGCCAGCAGTTCATCAGGGGGCTCCTCCCCGAGGGAGACCCAGTACTTC. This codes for CASSSSGGSSPRETQYF.

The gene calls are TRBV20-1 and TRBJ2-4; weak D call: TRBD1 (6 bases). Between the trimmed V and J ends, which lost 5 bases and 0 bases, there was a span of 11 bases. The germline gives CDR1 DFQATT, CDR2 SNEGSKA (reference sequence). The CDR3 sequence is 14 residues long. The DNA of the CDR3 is TGCAGTGCTGAAGGACAGAAAGCCAAAAACATTCAGTACTTC. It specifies CSAEGQKAKNIQYF.

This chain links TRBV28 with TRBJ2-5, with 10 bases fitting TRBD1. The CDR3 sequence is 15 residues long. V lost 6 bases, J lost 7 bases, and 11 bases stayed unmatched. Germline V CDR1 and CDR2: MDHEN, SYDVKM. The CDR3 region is CASRLLGQGGWTQYF. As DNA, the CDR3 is TGTGCCAGCAGATTACTTGGACAGGGGGGATGGACCCAGTACTTC. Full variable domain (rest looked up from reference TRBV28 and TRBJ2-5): DVKVTQSSRYLVKRTGEKVFLECVQDMDHENMFWYRQDPGLGLRLIYFSYDVKMKEKGDIPEGYSVSREKKERFSLILESASTNQTSMYLCASRLLGQGGWTQYFGPGTRLLVL.

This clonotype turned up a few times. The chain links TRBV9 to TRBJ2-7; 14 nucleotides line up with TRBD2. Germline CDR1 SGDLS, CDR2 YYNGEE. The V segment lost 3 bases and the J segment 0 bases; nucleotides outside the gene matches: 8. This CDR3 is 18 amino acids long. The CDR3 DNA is TGTGCCAGCAGCGAAGGACTAGCGGGGGGTTCCAGCTCCTACGAGCAGTACTTC. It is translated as CASSEGLAGGSSSYEQYF.